What follows are 19 T cell receptor beta chains derived from one specimen sequenced in a study of T cell repertoires in cytomegalovirus infection. Each CDR3 protein gets one entry after TCRdb re-called the reads with MiXCR. The sample consists of some 800,000 distinct CDR3 sequences, 25% to 30% of them appearing once. These receptors are not linked to any known antigen. The sequenced sample was cultured CD8+ T cells from PBMCs, obtained from culture after CMV antigen stimulation. The receptors come from a human donor in good health (CMV status not recorded). Some clones in this sample may be carry-over from other donors' samples.

V gene TRBV6-6 combines with J gene TRBJ2-3; 7 nucleotides agree with TRBD1. V trimming: 4 bases; J trimming: 0 bases; junction bases outside the gene matches: 4. The CDR3 has 15 amino acids. CDR1 and CDR2 from the germline V gene are MNHNY and SVGAGI (reference sequence). CDR3 loop: CASSSTGDSTDTQYF. The CDR3 DNA follows: TGTGCCAGCAGTTCAACAGGGGATAGCACAGATACGCAGTATTTT.

Comments on this clonotype: Relative to the germline gene, one junction end is altered; a read error may explain this. The V call is TRBV7-7, the J call TRBJ2-5, with D maybe TRBD2 (5 bases). CDR1 SSHAT and CDR2 FNYEAQ come from the germline V gene (reference sequence). The CDR3 is 14 amino acids. The CDR3 here is CASSFRLRGETQYF. DNA of the CDR3: TGTGCTAGCAGCTTCAGACTCCGAGGGGAGACCCAGTACTTC.

This chain links TRBV2 with TRBJ1-1; D unclear. The CDR3 is 17 amino acids. The ends were cut back, 3 bases at V and 0 bases at J, with 17 bases in the middle. Germline assignment: CDR1 SNHLY and CDR2 FYNNEI. CDR3 in amino acids: CASSDRVPAGMNTEAFF. CDR3 nucleotide sequence: TGTGCCAGCAGTGATAGGGTGCCCGCAGGTATGAACACTGAAGCTTTCTTT. Based on the CDR3 plus reference TRBV2 and TRBJ1-1, the full variable domain is EPEVTQTPSHQVTQMGQEVILRCVPISNHLYFYWYRQILGQKVEFLVSFYNNEISEKSEIFDDQFSVERPDGSNFTLKIRSTKLEDSAMYFCASSDRVPAGMNTEAFFGQGTRLTVV.

This clonotype has a handful of counts. This rearrangement joins TRBV10-3 to TRBJ2-2, with no clear D. This CDR3 contains 11 residues. Trimming removed 4 bases from V and 5 bases from J, with 2 bases in between. CDR1 and CDR2 from the germline V gene are ENHRY and SYGVKD. CDR3 sequence: CAISVTGELFF. The CDR3 DNA is TGTGCCATCAGTGTTACCGGGGAGCTGTTTTTT.

The chain carries TRBV27 and TRBJ1-6; unclear D gene. The CDR3 has 16 residues. The V end was cut by 7 bases, the J end by 0 bases, with 13 bases between. Per germline, CDR1 MNHEY and CDR2 SMNVEV (reference sequence). DNA of the CDR3: TGTGCCAGCACGGGCACCGGGAGCTCCTATAATTCACCCCTCCACTTT. It yields the protein CASTGTGSSYNSPLHF.

J is TRBJ1-2 and V is TRBV12-3 or TRBV12-4; D may be TRBD1 (6 bases). V was cut by 6 bases and J by 7 bases, with 12 bases left in between. The CDR3 is made up of 12 amino acids. The CDR3 here is CASRHGGPGYTF. In nucleotides, the CDR3 is TGTGCCAGCAGGCATGGGGGCCCTGGCTACACCTTC.

The rearrangement links TRBV7-9 to TRBJ2-7, with no clear D. This CDR3 has 12 residues. Germline CDR1 reads SEHNR; CDR2 reads FQNEAQ (reference sequence). The V and J ends lost 5 bases and 3 bases respectively, with 8 bases between them. This CDR3 reads CASSIDNYEQYF. CDR3 DNA sequence: TGTGCCAGCAGCATTGACAACTACGAGCAGTACTTC. Based on the CDR3 plus reference TRBV7-9 and TRBJ2-7, the full variable domain is DTGVSQNPRHKITKRGQNVTFRCDPISEHNRLYWYRQTLGQGPEFLTYFQNEAQLEKSRLLSDRFSAERPKGSFSTLEIQRTEQGDSAMYLCASSIDNYEQYFGPGTRLTVT.

This clonotype turned up a few times. The chain combines TRBV12-5 with TRBJ2-1; D gene unclear. The CDR3 runs 12 residues. Germline-derived CDR1 and CDR2 are LGHNT and FRNRAP. V lost 7 bases to trimming and J lost 2 bases, with 6 bases between them. The CDR3 DNA reads as TGTGCTAGTGCCTCGACCTACAATGAGCAGTTCTTC. Its translation is CASASTYNEQFF.

This clonotype has a handful of counts. For the CDR3, the DNA is TGCGCCAGCAGCCAAGAAGCACAGGCCCTTGAAGCTTTCTTT. This translates into CASSQEAQALEAFF. This chain uses TRBV4-3 with TRBJ1-1; maybe TRBD1 (5 bases). The CDR3 has 14 residues. Germline CDR1 is LGHNA and CDR2 is YSLEER. V gave up 0 bases and J gave up 7 bases, with 12 bases separating them.

The chain uses TRBV2 and TRBJ1-1, with a possible D match to TRBD1 (5 bases). Germline CDR1 is SNHLY and CDR2 is FYNNEI. V lost 7 bases to trimming and J lost 3 bases, with 12 bases between them. This CDR3 region has 13 residues. CDR3 sequence: CASIGAGHTEAFF. The CDR3 nucleotides are TGTGCCAGCATCGGGGCAGGGCACACTGAAGCTTTCTTT. The complete variable domain, with remaining parts taken from reference TRBV2 and TRBJ1-1, reads EPEVTQTPSHQVTQMGQEVILRCVPISNHLYFYWYRQILGQKVEFLVSFYNNEISEKSEIFDDQFSVERPDGSNFTLKIRSTKLEDSAMYFCASIGAGHTEAFFGQGTRLTVV.

The sample holds a few counts of this clonotype. The chain's CDR3 is CSAPNPDRGHEQFF. Written as DNA, the CDR3 is TGCAGTGCCCCTAACCCGGACAGGGGCCATGAGCAGTTCTTC. The chain couples TRBV20-1 to TRBJ2-1; 9 nucleotides agree with TRBD1. CDR1 is DFQATT and CDR2 is SNEGSKA in the germline V gene (reference sequence). This CDR3 contains 14 residues. J was trimmed by 8 bases and V by 6 bases; bases with no gene match: 11.

This clonotype has ten or more counts. This chain connects TRBV7-2 to TRBJ2-2; D not certain. Germline V CDR1 and CDR2: SGHTA, FQGNSA. The V gene lost 5 bases and the J gene lost 7 bases, with 8 bases spanning the gap. The CDR3 is made up of 12 amino acids. The CDR3 DNA reads TGTGCCAGCAGCCAAGGAGTCGGGGAGCTGTTTTTT. Protein product: CASSQGVGELFF.

This clonotype came up a few times. V usage is TRBV27 and J usage is TRBJ2-1; D gene uncertain. CDR1 is MNHEY, CDR2 SMNVEV, per germline (reference sequence). The CDR3 is made up of 12 amino acids. Trimming took 3 bases from V and 10 from J, leaving 10 bases between them. CDR3 region: CASSFGKTEQFF. The CDR3 DNA sequence: TGTGCCAGCAGTTTTGGGAAGACGGAGCAGTTCTTC.

The rearrangement links TRBV7-6 to TRBJ2-3; D is possibly TRBD1 (6 bases). The CDR3 runs 18 residues. The V gene lost 2 bases and the J gene lost 2 bases, with 20 bases spanning the gap. Germline CDR1 is SGHVS and CDR2 is FNYEAQ. The CDR3 spells CASSLPSGVGPPTDTQYF. CDR3 nucleotide sequence: TGTGCCAGCAGCTTACCGTCAGGGGTTGGGCCCCCCACAGATACGCAGTATTTT. Using reference TRBV7-6 and TRBJ2-3 for the parts outside the CDR3, the full variable domain is GAGVSQSPRYKVTKRGQDVALRCDPISGHVSLYWYRQALGQGPEFLTYFNYEAQQDKSGLPNDRFSAERPEGSISTLTIQRTEQRDSAMYRCASSLPSGVGPPTDTQYFGPGTRLTVL.

This clonotype has only a few counts. The V and J genes are TRBV6-2 or TRBV6-3 and TRBJ1-1; 7 bases match TRBD1. CDR1 is MNHEY and CDR2 is SVGEGT in the germline V gene. The CDR3 covers 15 residues. V lost 2 bases to trimming and J lost 0 bases; unmatched junction nucleotides: 3. The CDR3 spells CASSYRQGVNTEAFF. The CDR3 coding sequence is TGTGCCAGCAGTTACCGACAGGGTGTGAACACTGAAGCTTTCTTT.

In its sample, this clonotype was seen many times. The chain links TRBV27 to TRBJ1-1; 7 nucleotides match TRBD1. V shed 5 bases and J 1 base; nucleotides not matched to a gene: 4. The V gene's germline CDR1 is MNHEY and CDR2 SMNVEV (reference sequence). The CDR3 sequence is 14 residues long. The CDR3 nucleotides read TGTGCCAGCAGTCCCGGGACAGAGAACACTGAAGCTTTCTTT. Translating gives CASSPGTENTEAFF.

The chain joins TRBV4-1 to TRBJ1-1; D perhaps matches TRBD1 (5 bases). The germline V and J ends were trimmed by 1 base and 12 bases, with 18 bases remaining between them. Per the germline V gene, CDR1 is MGHRA and CDR2 is YSYEKL. This CDR3 has 14 amino acids. For the CDR3, the DNA is TGCGCCAGCAGCCAAGGAATTAGGTCCCCAGGGTCTTTCTTT. Translating it yields CASSQGIRSPGSFF.

The V and J genes are TRBV7-9 and TRBJ2-7; D is possibly TRBD1 (6 bases). The germline CDR1 and CDR2 sequences are SEHNR and FQNEAQ (reference sequence). This CDR3 comprises 14 residues. Trimming stripped 3 bases from V and 2 bases from J, with 11 bases between. Here the CDR3 reads CASSFPGATYEQYV. CDR3 nucleotides: TGTGCCAGCAGCTTTCCAGGGGCAACCTACGAGCAGTACGTC.

This clonotype was counted a few times. V usage is TRBV7-6 and J usage is TRBJ1-2, with TRBD1 matching over 8 bases. This CDR3 spans 15 amino acids. The V and J ends lost 4 bases and 2 bases, in that order; junction bases with no gene match: 6. Germline V CDR1 and CDR2: SGHVS, FNYEAQ. The CDR3 loop reads CASSYDRGENYGYTF. The CDR3 DNA reads as TGTGCCAGCAGCTACGACAGGGGCGAGAACTATGGCTACACCTTC.